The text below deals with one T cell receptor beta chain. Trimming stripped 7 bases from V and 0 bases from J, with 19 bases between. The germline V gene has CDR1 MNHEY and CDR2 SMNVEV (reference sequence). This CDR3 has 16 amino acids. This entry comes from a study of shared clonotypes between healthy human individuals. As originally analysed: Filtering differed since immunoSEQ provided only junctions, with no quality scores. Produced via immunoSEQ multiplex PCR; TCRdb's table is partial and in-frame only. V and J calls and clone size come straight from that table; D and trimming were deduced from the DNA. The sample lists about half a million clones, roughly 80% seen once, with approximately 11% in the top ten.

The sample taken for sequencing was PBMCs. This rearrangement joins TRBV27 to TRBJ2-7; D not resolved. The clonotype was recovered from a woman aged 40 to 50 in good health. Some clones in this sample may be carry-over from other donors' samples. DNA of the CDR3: TGTGCCAGCACCCCCGGTCCCGGGTTTTTCTCCTACGAGCAGTACTTC. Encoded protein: CASTPGPGFFSYEQYF.